The clone carrying this T cell receptor beta chain came up many times. Its target is unknown. The CDR3 covers 16 residues. The germline V gene encodes CDR1 MDHEN and CDR2 SYDVKM. With V trimmed by 4 bases and J by 6 bases, 10 bases remained unmatched. These data are taken from a study of CD8 T cells in ankylosing spondylitis. TCRdb recomputed calls from the 5' RACE reads with MiXCR, one row per CDR3 protein. This table holds 150,000 to 200,000 distinct CDR3 sequences, roughly 18% found once. General study points: There was a TCR beta motif, made of eight highly homologous variants, that appeared characteristic of ankylosing spondylitis blood.

The sample comprised blood, either unsorted or a sorted T cell fraction (not recorded which). This chain uses TRBV28 with TRBJ1-2, with 11 bases fitting TRBD1. The receptor's source is a male donor with ankylosing spondylitis or in good health (not recorded which). For the CDR3, the DNA is TGTGCCAGCAGTTCCTTGGACAGGGGGCATTTTGATGGCTACACCTTC. Its translation is CASSSLDRGHFDGYTF.